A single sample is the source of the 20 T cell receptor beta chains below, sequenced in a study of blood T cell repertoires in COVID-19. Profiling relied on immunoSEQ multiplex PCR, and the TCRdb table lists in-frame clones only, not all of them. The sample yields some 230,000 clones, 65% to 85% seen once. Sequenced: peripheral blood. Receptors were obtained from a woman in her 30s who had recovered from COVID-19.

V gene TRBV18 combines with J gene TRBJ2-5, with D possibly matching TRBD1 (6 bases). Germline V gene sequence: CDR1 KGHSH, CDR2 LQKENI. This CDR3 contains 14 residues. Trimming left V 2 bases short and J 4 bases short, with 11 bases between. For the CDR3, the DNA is TGTGCCAGCTCACCAGAAGGGGGTTTAGAGACCCAGTACTTC. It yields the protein CASSPEGGLETQYF.

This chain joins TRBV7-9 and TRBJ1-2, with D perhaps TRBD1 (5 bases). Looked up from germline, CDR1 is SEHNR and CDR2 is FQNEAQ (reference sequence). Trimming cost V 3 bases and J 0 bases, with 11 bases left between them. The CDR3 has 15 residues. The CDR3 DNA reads TGTGCCAGCAGCTTTTCGGGGGTAGCTAACTATGGCTACACCTTC. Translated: CASSFSGVANYGYTF.

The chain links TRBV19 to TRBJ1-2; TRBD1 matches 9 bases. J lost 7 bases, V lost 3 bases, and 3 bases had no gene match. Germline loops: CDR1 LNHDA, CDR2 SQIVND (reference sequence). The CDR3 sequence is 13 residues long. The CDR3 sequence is CASSITGGGGYTF. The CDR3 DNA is TGTGCCAGTAGTATCACAGGGGGCGGTGGCTACACCTTC.

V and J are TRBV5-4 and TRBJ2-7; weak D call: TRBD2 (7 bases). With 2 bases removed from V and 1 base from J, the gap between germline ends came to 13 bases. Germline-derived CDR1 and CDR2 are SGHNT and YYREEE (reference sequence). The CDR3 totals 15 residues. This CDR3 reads CASSLPGEGSYEQYF. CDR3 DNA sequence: TGTGCCAGCAGCTTACCAGGGGAGGGATCCTACGAGCAGTACTTC.

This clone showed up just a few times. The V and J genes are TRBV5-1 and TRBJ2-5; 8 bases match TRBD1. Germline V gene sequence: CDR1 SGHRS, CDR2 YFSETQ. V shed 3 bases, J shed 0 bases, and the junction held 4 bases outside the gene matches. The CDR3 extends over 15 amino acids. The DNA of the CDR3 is TGCGCCAGCAGCTCGGGACAGGCTAACCAAGAGACCCAGTACTTC. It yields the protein CASSSGQANQETQYF.

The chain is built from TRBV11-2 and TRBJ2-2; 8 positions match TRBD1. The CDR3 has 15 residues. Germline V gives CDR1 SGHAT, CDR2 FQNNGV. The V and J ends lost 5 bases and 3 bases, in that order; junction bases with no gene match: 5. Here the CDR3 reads CASSLQGGYTGELFF. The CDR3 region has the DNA TGTGCCAGCAGCCTACAGGGGGGATACACCGGGGAGCTGTTTTTT.

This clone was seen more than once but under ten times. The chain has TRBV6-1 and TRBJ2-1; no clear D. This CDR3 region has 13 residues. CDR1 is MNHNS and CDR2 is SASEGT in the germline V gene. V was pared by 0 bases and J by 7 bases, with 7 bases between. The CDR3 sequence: CASSEASFNEQFF. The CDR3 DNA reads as TGTGCCAGCAGTGAAGCGTCATTTAATGAGCAGTTCTTC.

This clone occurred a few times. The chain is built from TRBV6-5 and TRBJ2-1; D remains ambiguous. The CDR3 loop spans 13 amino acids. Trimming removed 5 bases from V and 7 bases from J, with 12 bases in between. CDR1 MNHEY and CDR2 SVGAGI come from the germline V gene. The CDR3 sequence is CASSPARGNEQFF. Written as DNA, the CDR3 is TGTGCCAGCAGTCCGGCCAGAGGAAATGAGCAGTTCTTC.

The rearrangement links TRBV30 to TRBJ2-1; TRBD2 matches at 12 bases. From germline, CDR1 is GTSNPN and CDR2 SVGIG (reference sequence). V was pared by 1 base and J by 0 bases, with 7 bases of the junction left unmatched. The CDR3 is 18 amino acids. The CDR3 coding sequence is TGTGCCTGGAGTGGACTAGCGGGAGCGGTAAACTCCTACAATGAGCAGTTCTTC. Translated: CAWSGLAGAVNSYNEQFF.

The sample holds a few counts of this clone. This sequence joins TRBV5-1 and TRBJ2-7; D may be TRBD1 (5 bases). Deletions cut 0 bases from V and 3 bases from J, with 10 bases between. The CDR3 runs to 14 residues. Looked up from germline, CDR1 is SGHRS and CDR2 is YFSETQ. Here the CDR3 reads CASSLEGKVYEQYF. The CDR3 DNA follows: TGCGCCAGCAGCTTGGAGGGGAAAGTCTACGAGCAGTACTTC.

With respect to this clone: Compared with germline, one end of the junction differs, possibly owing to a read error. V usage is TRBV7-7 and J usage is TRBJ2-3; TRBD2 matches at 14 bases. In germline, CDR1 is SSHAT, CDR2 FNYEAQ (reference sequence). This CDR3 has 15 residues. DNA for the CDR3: TGTGCTAGCAGTCCTGGACTAGCGGGAGGAGATACGCAGTATTTT. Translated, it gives CASSPGLAGGDTQYF. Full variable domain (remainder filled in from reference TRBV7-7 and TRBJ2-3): GAGVSQSPRYKVTKRGQDVTLRCDPISSHATLYWYQQALGQGPEFLTYFNYEAQPDKSGLPSDRFSAERPEGSISTLTIQRTEQRDSAMYRCASSPGLAGGDTQYFGPGTRLTVL.

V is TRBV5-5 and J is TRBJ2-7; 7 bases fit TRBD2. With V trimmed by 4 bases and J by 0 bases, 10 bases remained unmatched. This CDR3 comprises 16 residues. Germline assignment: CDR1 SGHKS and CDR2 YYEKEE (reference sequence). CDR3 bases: TGTGCCAGCAGCCGCGGTCGCGGGAGAAGCTCCTACGAGCAGTACTTC. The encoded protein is CASSRGRGRSSYEQYF.

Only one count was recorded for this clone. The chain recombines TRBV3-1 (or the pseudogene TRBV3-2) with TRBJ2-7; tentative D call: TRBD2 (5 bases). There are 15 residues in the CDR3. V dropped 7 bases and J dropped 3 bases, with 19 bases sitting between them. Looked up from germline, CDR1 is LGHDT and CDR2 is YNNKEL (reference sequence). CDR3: CASTKTGVAGYEQYF. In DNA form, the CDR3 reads TGTGCCAGCACCAAAACCGGGGTCGCGGGCTACGAGCAGTACTTC.

The CDR3 nucleotides read TGTGCCAGCAGCTTAGCGGGACAGGGTATTTGGGAAAAACTGTTTTTT. Amino acids: CASSLAGQGIWEKLFF. This chain uses TRBV7-2 with TRBJ1-4; TRBD1 matches 9 bases. This CDR3 comprises 16 residues. Germline V gene sequence: CDR1 SGHTA, CDR2 FQGNSA. V was pared by 0 bases and J by 8 bases, with 7 bases of the junction left unmatched.

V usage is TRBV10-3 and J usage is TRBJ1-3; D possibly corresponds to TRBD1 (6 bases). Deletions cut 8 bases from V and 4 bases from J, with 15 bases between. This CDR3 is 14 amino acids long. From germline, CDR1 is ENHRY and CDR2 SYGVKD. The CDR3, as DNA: TGTGCCATCGGACAGCCCCGGAAGGGAAACACCATATATTTT. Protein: CAIGQPRKGNTIYF.

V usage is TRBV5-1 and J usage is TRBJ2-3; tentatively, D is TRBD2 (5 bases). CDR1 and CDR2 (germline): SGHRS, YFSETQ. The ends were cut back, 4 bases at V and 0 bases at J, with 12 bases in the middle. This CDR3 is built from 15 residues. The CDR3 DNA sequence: TGCGCCAGCAGCCCCGTCGGGATTAGCACAGATACGCAGTATTTT. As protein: CASSPVGISTDTQYF. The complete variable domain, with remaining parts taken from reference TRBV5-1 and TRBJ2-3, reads KAGVTQTPRYLIKTRGQQVTLSCSPISGHRSVSWYQQTPGQGLQFLFEYFSETQRNKGNFPGRFSGRQFSNSRSEMNVSTLELGDSALYLCASSPVGISTDTQYFGPGTRLTVL.

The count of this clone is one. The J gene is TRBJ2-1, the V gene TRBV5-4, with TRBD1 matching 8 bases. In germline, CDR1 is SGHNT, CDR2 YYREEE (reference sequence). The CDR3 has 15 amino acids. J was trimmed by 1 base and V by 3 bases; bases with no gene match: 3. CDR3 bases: TGTGCCAGCAGCTCGACAGGGGAGTCCTACAATGAGCAGTTCTTC. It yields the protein CASSSTGESYNEQFF.

The CDR3 spells CASSSTAGGQNIQYF. The CDR3 nucleotides read TGCGCCAGCAGCTCTACGGCAGGGGGCCAAAACATTCAGTACTTC. V and J are TRBV5-1 and TRBJ2-4, with 8 bases matching TRBD1. The trim removed 3 bases at V and 5 bases at J, leaving 7 bases unmatched. Looked up from germline, CDR1 is SGHRS and CDR2 is YFSETQ. The CDR3 runs 15 residues.

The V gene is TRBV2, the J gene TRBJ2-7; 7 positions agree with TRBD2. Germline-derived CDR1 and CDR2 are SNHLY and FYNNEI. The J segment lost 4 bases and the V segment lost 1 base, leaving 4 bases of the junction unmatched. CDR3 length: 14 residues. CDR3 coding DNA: TGTGCCAGCAGTGAAGTAGCGGGCTGGTACGAGCAGTACTTC. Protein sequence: CASSEVAGWYEQYF.

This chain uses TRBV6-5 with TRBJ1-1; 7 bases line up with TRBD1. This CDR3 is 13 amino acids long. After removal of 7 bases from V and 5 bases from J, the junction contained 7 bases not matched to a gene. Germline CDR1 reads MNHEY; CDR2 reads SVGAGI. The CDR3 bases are TGTGCCAGCAAACAGGGGCTTGGTACTGAAGCTTTCTTT. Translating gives CASKQGLGTEAFF.